Presented here are 18 T cell receptor beta chains from one specimen sequenced in a study of shared clonotypes between healthy human individuals. CD8 cells classed as naive were CD45RO-negative and positively selected for CCR7, excluding terminally differentiated effector memory CD45RA+ cells. Measured with immunoSEQ multiplex PCR; TCRdb has only the in-frame clones, and not every one. This sample has more than 2 million clones, with just over 90% found just once. Material for sequencing was naive CD8+ T cells from PBMCs. These TCRs come from a man aged 18 to 29 in good health. Some clones in this sample may be carry-over from other donors' samples.

The chain employs TRBV19 and TRBJ2-3; D not certain. Deletions cut 10 bases from V and 4 bases from J, with 18 bases between. This CDR3 is 14 amino acids long. Per the germline V gene, CDR1 is LNHDA and CDR2 is SQIVND (reference sequence). The DNA for the CDR3 is TGTGCCACCAACCTCCAAGGGTATCCAGATACGCAGTATTTT. The encoded protein is CATNLQGYPDTQYF.

Worth noting for this clone: This sample includes further DNA sequences coding for the same CDR3. The chain links TRBV5-1 to TRBJ2-7; D is unclear. The CDR3 contains 12 residues. Trimming shortened V by 4 bases and J by 3 bases, and 8 bases separated the two germline ends. Germline CDR1 and CDR2: SGHRS and YFSETQ. The CDR3: CASSPPDYEQYF. Here the CDR3 DNA reads TGCGCCAGCAGCCCCCCGGACTACGAGCAGTACTTC.

The rearrangement links TRBV5-4 to TRBJ2-1; TRBD2 might be the D (6 bases). CDR3 length: 15 residues. The V end lost 1 base, the J end lost 9 bases, and 17 bases lay between the germline ends. The V gene's germline CDR1 is SGHNT and CDR2 YYREEE (reference sequence). In DNA, the CDR3 is TGTGCCAGCAGCTTGAGTGAACTAGCTCTGACTGAGCAGTTCTTC. This encodes CASSLSELALTEQFF.

This chain uses TRBV7-2 with TRBJ2-1; the match to TRBD1 covers 11 bases. The trim removed 5 bases at V and 9 bases at J, leaving 9 bases unmatched. The CDR3 has 15 residues. The V gene's germline CDR1 is SGHTA and CDR2 FQGNSA. The CDR3 DNA reads as TGTGCCAGCAGCCACCGGGACAGGGGGGTTAGTGAGCAGTTCTTC. It is translated as CASSHRDRGVSEQFF.

V and J are TRBV7-9 and TRBJ1-3, with D uncertain. V gave up 4 bases and J gave up 2 bases, with 12 bases separating them. Per germline, CDR1 SEHNR and CDR2 FQNEAQ (reference sequence). The CDR3 runs to 15 residues. The CDR3 DNA reads TGTGCCAGCAGCTGGGCTGACTGGGCTGGAAACACCATATATTTT. Amino acid sequence: CASSWADWAGNTIYF.

The chain carries TRBV6-5 and TRBJ1-2; D might be TRBD1 (6 bases). The germline gives CDR1 MNHEY, CDR2 SVGAGI. V dropped 4 bases and J dropped 4 bases, with 10 bases sitting between them. CDR3 length: 13 amino acids. In nucleotides, the CDR3 is TGTGCCAGCAGTTCGTGGGGGCCCTATGGCTACACCTTC. It translates to CASSSWGPYGYTF.

The rearrangement joins TRBV5-1 to TRBJ2-7; 10 bases fit TRBD2. The trim removed 3 bases at V and 3 bases at J, leaving 6 bases unmatched. This CDR3 spans 15 amino acids. Germline V lookup: CDR1 SGHRS, CDR2 YFSETQ. The CDR3 loop is CASSWSGTSVYEQYF. In nucleotides, the CDR3 is TGCGCCAGCAGCTGGAGCGGGACTAGCGTCTACGAGCAGTACTTC.

V is TRBV4-2 and J is TRBJ2-7; unclear D gene. The CDR3 is 15 residues long. Germline CDR1 is LGHNA and CDR2 is YNFKEQ. V shed 1 base and J shed 2 bases, with 12 bases lying between them. The CDR3 sequence is CASSQVPRRTYEQYF. The CDR3 coding sequence is TGTGCCAGCAGCCAAGTACCGCGACGGACCTACGAGCAGTACTTC.

The V and J genes are TRBV5-5 and TRBJ2-1; 10 bases are a match to TRBD2. V gave up 0 bases and J gave up 7 bases; unmatched junction bases: 13. The CDR3 runs 18 residues. Germline CDR1 is SGHKS and CDR2 is YYEKEE (reference sequence). CDR3 sequence reads: CASSLEGVAGGLGNEQFF. The CDR3 DNA reads TGTGCCAGCAGCTTGGAGGGGGTAGCGGGAGGCCTTGGGAATGAGCAGTTCTTC.

V gene TRBV9 combines with J gene TRBJ1-2, with D hard to call. From germline, CDR1 is SGDLS and CDR2 YYNGEE. V shed 3 bases and J shed 3 bases, with 18 bases lying between them. This CDR3 region has 16 residues. CDR3 region: CASSASKGSRDYGYTF. The CDR3 coding sequence is TGTGCCAGCAGCGCTTCTAAGGGTTCACGCGACTATGGCTACACCTTC. The full variable domain, with the rest looked up from reference TRBV9 and TRBJ1-2, is DSGVTQTPKHLITATGQRVTLRCSPRSGDLSVYWYQQSLDQGLQFLIQYYNGEERAKGNILERFSAQQFPDLHSELNLSSLELGDSALYFCASSASKGSRDYGYTFGSGTRLTVV.

This chain uses TRBV28 with TRBJ1-5; D might be TRBD1 (5 bases). The CDR3 contains 14 residues. V lost 5 bases, J lost 7 bases, and 15 bases lay in between. Germline-derived CDR1 and CDR2 are MDHEN and SYDVKM. The CDR3 DNA reads as TGTGCCAGCAGTAAAAGGGACCTCCGCCAGCCCCAGCATTTT. This gives the protein CASSKRDLRQPQHF.

The chain combines TRBV4-1 with TRBJ2-3; D not certain. The CDR3 consists of 12 residues. The germline V and J ends were trimmed by 0 bases and 7 bases, with 5 bases remaining between them. Germline loops: CDR1 MGHRA, CDR2 YSYEKL. CDR3 sequence: CASSQDENTQYF. Here the CDR3 DNA reads TGCGCCAGCAGCCAAGACGAGAATACGCAGTATTTT.

The chain uses TRBV27 and TRBJ1-4; D is perhaps TRBD1 (5 bases). Germline values: CDR1 MNHEY, CDR2 SMNVEV (reference sequence). CDR3 size: 15 residues. V was clipped by 1 base and J by 8 bases, with 14 bases between them. In DNA form, the CDR3 reads TGTGCCAGCAGTTTATTCAGGGCCGCCCCGGAAAAACTGTTTTTT. Amino acids: CASSLFRAAPEKLFF.

The V call is TRBV27, the J call TRBJ2-7, with 11 bases lining up with TRBD2. Germline V gene sequence: CDR1 MNHEY, CDR2 SMNVEV (reference sequence). This CDR3 contains 15 residues. With V trimmed by 6 bases and J by 7 bases, 11 bases remained unmatched. The CDR3 sequence is CASSLGTSGSEEQYF. As DNA, the CDR3 is TGTGCCAGCAGCTTAGGGACTAGCGGATCTGAAGAGCAGTACTTC.

The rearrangement uses TRBV29-1 and TRBJ1-3, with 8 bases lining up with TRBD1. J lost 4 bases, V lost 1 base, and 6 bases had no gene match. The CDR3 is 15 residues long. The V gene's germline CDR1 is SQVTM and CDR2 ANQGSEA. The CDR3 nucleotides are TGCAGCGTTGAAGTTTGGACAGGGCGAGGAAACACCATATATTTT. This sequence encodes CSVEVWTGRGNTIYF.

This clone was recorded only once. V is TRBV4-3 and J is TRBJ2-1, with 7 bases matching TRBD1. V shed 5 bases, J shed 8 bases, and the junction held 12 bases outside the gene matches. Per the germline V gene, CDR1 is LGHNA and CDR2 is YSLEER. The CDR3 is 15 residues long. DNA of the CDR3: TGCGCCAGCAGCGCGAGAGGGGGCCGGGGCGATGAGCAGTTCTTC. Protein: CASSARGGRGDEQFF.

Comment on this clone: The sample carries other DNA sequences with the same CDR3. The rearrangement links TRBV6-5 to TRBJ2-1; D remains unclear. Germline V CDR1 and CDR2: MNHEY, SVGAGI. The V end was cut by 0 bases, the J end by 4 bases, with 7 bases between. The CDR3 sequence is 14 residues long. The CDR3 DNA sequence: TGTGCCAGCAGTTACTCGGGCAGATACAATGAGCAGTTCTTC. As protein: CASSYSGRYNEQFF.

The chain is built from TRBV27 and TRBJ2-7, with 7 nucleotides matching TRBD1. Per the germline V gene, CDR1 is MNHEY and CDR2 is SMNVEV (reference sequence). This CDR3 spans 15 amino acids. The V segment lost 8 bases and the J segment 3 bases; nucleotides outside the gene matches: 13. The CDR3 reads CASGSPTGWGYEQYF. The CDR3, as DNA: TGTGCCAGCGGAAGCCCGACAGGGTGGGGCTACGAGCAGTACTTC.